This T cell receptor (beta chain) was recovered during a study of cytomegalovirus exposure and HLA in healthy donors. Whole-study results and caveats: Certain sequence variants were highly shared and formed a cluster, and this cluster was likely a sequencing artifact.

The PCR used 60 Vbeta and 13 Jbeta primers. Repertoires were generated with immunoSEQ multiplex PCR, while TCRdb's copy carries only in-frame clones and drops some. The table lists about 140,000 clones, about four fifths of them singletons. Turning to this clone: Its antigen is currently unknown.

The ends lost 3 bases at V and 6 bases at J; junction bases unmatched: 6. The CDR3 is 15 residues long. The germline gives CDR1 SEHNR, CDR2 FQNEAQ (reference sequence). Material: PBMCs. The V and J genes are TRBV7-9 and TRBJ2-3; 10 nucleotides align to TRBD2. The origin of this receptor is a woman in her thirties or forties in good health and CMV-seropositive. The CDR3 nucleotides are TGTGCCAGCAGCTTGGCTAGCGGGAGCTCGGATACGCAGTATTTT. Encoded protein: CASSLASGSSDTQYF.